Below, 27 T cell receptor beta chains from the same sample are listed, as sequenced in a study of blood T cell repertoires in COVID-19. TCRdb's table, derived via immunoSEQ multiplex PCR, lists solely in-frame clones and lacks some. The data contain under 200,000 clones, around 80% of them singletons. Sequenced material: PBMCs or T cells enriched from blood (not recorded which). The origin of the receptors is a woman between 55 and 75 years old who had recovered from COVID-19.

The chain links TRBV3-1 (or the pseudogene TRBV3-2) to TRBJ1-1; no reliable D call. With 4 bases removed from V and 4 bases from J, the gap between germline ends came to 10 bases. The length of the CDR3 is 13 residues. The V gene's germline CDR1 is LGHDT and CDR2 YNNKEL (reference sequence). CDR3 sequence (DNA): TGTGCCAGCAGCCCACAGCGGGGCACTGAAGCTTTCTTT. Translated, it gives CASSPQRGTEAFF.

The CDR3 region has the DNA TGTGCCAGCAGCCCAGCGGGACACCTTTCCTACGAGCAGTACTTC. It codes for CASSPAGHLSYEQYF. This chain links TRBV6-2 or TRBV6-3 with TRBJ2-7, with D possibly matching TRBD2 (7 bases). With 6 bases removed from V and 1 base from J, the gap between germline ends came to 16 bases. CDR1 is MNHEY and CDR2 is SVGEGT in the germline V gene. This CDR3 spans 15 amino acids.

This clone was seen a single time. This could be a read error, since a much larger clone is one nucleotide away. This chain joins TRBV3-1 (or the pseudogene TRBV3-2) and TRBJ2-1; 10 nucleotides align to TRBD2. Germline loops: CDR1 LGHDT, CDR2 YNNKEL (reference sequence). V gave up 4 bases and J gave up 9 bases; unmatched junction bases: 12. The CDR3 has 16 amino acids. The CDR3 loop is CASSRGCSGGAGEQFF. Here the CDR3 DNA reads TGTGCCAGCAGCCGCGGGTGCAGCGGGGGGGCGGGTGAGCAGTTCTTC.

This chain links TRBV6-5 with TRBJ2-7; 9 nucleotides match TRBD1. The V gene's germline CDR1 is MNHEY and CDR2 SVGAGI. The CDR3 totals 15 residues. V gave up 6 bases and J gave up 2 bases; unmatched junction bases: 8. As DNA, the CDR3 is TGTGCCAGCAGCGATACCGGGACAGGGACCTACGAGCAGTACTTC. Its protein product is CASSDTGTGTYEQYF.

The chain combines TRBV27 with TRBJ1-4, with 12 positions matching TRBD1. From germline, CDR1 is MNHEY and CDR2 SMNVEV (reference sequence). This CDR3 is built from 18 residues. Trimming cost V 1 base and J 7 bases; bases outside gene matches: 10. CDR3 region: CASSLLGTGGVIGEKLFF. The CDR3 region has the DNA TGTGCCAGCAGTTTATTAGGGACAGGGGGCGTAATCGGTGAAAAACTGTTTTTT.

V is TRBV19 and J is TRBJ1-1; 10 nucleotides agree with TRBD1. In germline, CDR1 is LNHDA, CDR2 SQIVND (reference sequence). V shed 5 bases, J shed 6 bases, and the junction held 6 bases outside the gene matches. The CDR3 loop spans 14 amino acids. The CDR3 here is CASSLGQGPSEAFF. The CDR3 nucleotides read TGTGCCAGTAGTCTGGGACAGGGGCCTTCTGAAGCTTTCTTT.

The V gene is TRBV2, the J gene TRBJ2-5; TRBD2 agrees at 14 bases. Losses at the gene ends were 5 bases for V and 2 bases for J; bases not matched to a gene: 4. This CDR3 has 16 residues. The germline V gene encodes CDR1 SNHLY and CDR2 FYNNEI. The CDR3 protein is CASSSGTSGGQETQYF. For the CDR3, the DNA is TGTGCCAGCAGTTCCGGGACTAGCGGGGGTCAAGAGACCCAGTACTTC.

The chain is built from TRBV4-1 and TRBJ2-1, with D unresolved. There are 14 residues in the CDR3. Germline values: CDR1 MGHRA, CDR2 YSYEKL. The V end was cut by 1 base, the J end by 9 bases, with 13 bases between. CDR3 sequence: CASSQGFLRSEQFF. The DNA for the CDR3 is TGCGCCAGCAGCCAAGGTTTCCTCCGCAGTGAGCAGTTCTTC.

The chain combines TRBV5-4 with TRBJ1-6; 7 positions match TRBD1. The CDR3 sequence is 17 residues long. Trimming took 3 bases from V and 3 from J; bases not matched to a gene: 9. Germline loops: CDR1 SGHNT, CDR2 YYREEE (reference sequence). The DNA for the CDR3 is TGTGCCAGCAGCTCCGGACAGGAGCTGAACTATAATTCACCCCTCCACTTT. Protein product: CASSSGQELNYNSPLHF.

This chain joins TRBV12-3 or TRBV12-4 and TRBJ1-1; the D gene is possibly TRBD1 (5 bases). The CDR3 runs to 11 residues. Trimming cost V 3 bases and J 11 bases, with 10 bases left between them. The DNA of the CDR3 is TGTGCCAGCAGTTTGAAGGGGCCGGCTTTCTTT. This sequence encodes CASSLKGPAFF.

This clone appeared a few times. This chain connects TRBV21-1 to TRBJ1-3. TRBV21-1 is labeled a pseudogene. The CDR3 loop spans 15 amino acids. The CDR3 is CASSKGTGKRNTIYF. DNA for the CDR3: TGTGCCAGCAGCAAAGGGACGGGGAAACGAAACACCATATATTTT.

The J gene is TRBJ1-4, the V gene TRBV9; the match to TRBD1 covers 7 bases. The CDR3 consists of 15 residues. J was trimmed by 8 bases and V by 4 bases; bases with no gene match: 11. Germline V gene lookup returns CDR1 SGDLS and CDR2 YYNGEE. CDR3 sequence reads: CASSPTGEVGEKLFF. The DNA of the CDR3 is TGTGCCAGCAGCCCAACAGGGGAGGTTGGGGAAAAACTGTTTTTT.

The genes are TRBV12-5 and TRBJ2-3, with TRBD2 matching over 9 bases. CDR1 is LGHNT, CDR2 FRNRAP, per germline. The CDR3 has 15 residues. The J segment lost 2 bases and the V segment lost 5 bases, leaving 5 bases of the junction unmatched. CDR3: CASGPGTSFTDTQYF. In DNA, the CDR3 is TGTGCTAGTGGTCCCGGGACTAGCTTCACAGATACGCAGTATTTT.

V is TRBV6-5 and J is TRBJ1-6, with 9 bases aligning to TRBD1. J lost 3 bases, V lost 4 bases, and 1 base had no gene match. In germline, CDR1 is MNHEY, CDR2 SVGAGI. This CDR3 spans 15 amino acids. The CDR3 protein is CASSLGQGYNSPLHF. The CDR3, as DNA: TGTGCCAGCAGTTTGGGACAGGGCTATAATTCACCCCTCCACTTT.

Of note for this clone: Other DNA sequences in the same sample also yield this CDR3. The CDR3 bases are TGTGCCAGCAGCTTCACAGGGGGCGGCAATCAGCCCCAGCATTTT. Amino acid sequence: CASSFTGGGNQPQHF. This chain uses TRBV6-6 with TRBJ1-5; 9 bases are shared with TRBD1. Germline loops: CDR1 MNHNY, CDR2 SVGAGI (reference sequence). Trimming cost V 6 bases and J 2 bases; bases outside gene matches: 5. The CDR3 is 15 residues long.

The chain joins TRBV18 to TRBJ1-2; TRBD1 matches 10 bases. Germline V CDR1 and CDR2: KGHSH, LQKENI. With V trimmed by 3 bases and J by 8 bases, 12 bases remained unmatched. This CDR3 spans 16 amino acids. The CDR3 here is CASSPSLGQGFDGYTF. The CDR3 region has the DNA TGTGCCAGCTCACCCAGCTTGGGACAGGGGTTCGACGGCTACACCTTC.

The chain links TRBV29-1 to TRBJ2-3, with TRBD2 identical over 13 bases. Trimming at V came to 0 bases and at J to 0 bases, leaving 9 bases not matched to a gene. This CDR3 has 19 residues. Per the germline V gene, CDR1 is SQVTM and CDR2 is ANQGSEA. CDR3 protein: CSVEELAGTSGASTDTQYF. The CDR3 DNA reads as TGCAGCGTTGAAGAGCTGGCCGGGACTAGCGGGGCTAGCACAGATACGCAGTATTTT.

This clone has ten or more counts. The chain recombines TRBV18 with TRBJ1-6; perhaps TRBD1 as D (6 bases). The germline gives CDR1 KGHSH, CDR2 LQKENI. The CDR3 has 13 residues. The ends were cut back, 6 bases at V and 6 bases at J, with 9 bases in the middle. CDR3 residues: CASSPDSNSPLHF. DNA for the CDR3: TGTGCCAGCTCCCCGGACAGTAATTCACCCCTCCACTTT.

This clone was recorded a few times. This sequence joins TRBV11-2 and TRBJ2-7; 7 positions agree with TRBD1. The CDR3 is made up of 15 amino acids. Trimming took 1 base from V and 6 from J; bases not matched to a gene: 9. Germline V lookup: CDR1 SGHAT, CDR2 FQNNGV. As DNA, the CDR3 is TGTGCCAGCAGCTTAGTGTCAGGGGCAGGGGGCGAGCAGTACTTC. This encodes CASSLVSGAGGEQYF.

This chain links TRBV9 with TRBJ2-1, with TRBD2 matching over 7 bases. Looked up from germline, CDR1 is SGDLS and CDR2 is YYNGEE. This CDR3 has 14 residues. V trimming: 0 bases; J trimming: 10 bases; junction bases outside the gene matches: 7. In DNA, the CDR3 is TGTGCCAGCAGCGTAGGGGGGAGGGGTGCCGAGCAGTTCTTC. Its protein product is CASSVGGRGAEQFF.

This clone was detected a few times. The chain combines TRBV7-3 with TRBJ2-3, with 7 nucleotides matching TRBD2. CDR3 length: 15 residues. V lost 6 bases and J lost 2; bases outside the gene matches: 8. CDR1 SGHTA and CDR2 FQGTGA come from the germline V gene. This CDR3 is CASRLTSLNTDTQYF. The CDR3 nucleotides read TGTGCCAGCAGGTTGACTAGCCTTAACACAGATACGCAGTATTTT.

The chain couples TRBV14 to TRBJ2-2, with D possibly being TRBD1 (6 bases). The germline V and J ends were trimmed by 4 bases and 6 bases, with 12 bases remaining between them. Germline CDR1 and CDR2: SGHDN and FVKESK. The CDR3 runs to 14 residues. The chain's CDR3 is CASSLTRGAGELFF. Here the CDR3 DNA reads TGTGCCAGCAGCCTTACCAGGGGTGCCGGGGAGCTGTTTTTT.

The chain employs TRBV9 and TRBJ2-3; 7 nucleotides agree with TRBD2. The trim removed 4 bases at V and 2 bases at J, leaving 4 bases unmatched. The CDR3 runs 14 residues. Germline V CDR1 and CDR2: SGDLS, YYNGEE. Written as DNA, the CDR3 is TGTGCCAGCAGCACACGGGACTACACAGATACGCAGTATTTT. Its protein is CASSTRDYTDTQYF.

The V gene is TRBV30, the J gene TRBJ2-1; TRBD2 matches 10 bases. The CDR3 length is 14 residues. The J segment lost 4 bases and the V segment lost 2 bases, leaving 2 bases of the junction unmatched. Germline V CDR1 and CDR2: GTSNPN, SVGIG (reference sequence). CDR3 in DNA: TGTGCCTGGAGTAGCGGGGGGGGGTACAATGAGCAGTTCTTC. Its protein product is CAWSSGGGYNEQFF.

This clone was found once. The CDR3 sequence is CATRLTGSNSPLHF. The CDR3 DNA is TGTGCCACCCGTCTTACAGGCAGTAATTCACCCCTCCACTTT. J is TRBJ1-6 and V is TRBV15; D is perhaps TRBD1 (5 bases). Trimming stripped 8 bases from V and 6 bases from J, with 14 bases between. Per germline, CDR1 LNHNV and CDR2 YYDKDF (reference sequence). The CDR3 runs to 14 residues.

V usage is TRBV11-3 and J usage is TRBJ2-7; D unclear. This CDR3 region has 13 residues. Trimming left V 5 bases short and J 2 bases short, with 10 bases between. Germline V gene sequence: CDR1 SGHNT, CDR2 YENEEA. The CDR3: CASSTSDTYEQYF. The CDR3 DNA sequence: TGTGCCAGCAGCACCTCCGACACCTACGAGCAGTACTTC.

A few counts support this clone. CDR3 sequence: CATSDVTGTGNNEQFF. CDR3 nucleotides: TGTGCCACCAGTGATGTTACCGGGACAGGTAATAATGAGCAGTTCTTC. V usage is TRBV24-1 and J usage is TRBJ2-1, with 8 nucleotides matching TRBD1. The CDR3 runs to 16 residues. V lost 3 bases, J lost 7 bases, and 10 bases stayed unmatched. Germline V gene sequence: CDR1 KGHDR, CDR2 SFDVKD.